The 13 T cell receptor beta chains listed next were all sequenced from one sample in a study of cytomegalovirus exposure and HLA in healthy donors. The table came from immunoSEQ multiplex PCR; TCRdb's copy has only in-frame clones and leaves some out. The table has more than 200,000 clones, about 90% seen once. Material: PBMCs. The receptors were gathered from a young man in good health and CMV-seropositive.

The chain combines TRBV30 with TRBJ1-2; 9 bases are shared with TRBD1. The CDR3 has 13 residues. The ends lost 5 bases at V and 7 bases at J; junction bases unmatched: 8. The germline CDR1 and CDR2 sequences are GTSNPN and SVGIG (reference sequence). CDR3 amino acids: CAWAPQGASGYTF. CDR3 nucleotides: TGTGCCTGGGCCCCACAGGGGGCTAGTGGCTACACCTTC.

The count of this clone is one. The rearrangement joins TRBV9 to TRBJ2-3; 10 bases match TRBD2. Unmatched junction bases numbered 4, after V lost 3 bases and J lost 0 bases. This CDR3 has 16 amino acids. Germline CDR1 SGDLS, CDR2 YYNGEE. CDR3 residues: CASSDKTSGSTDTQYF. The CDR3 nucleotides read TGTGCCAGCAGCGACAAGACTAGCGGGAGCACAGATACGCAGTATTTT.

The CDR3 coding sequence is TGTGCCAGTAGTATGGGGGGGCACTATGGCTACACCTTC. Amino acids: CASSMGGHYGYTF. J is TRBJ1-2 and V is TRBV19; the D gene is possibly TRBD1 (6 bases). Germline assignment: CDR1 LNHDA and CDR2 SQIVND (reference sequence). V lost 3 bases to trimming and J lost 3 bases, with 8 bases between them. There are 13 residues in the CDR3. Drawing the rest from reference TRBV19 and TRBJ1-2, the complete variable domain is DGGITQSPKYLFRKEGQNVTLSCEQNLNHDAMYWYRQDPGQGLRLIYYSQIVNDFQKGDIAEGYSVSREKKESFPLTVTSAQKNPTAFYLCASSMGGHYGYTFGSGTRLTVV.

The V gene is TRBV5-1, the J gene TRBJ2-1, with 9 bases aligning to TRBD1. CDR3 length equals 15 residues. The germline V gene encodes CDR1 SGHRS and CDR2 YFSETQ. V trimming: 4 bases; J trimming: 7 bases; junction bases outside the gene matches: 9. CDR3 DNA sequence: TGCGCCAGCAGCACACAGGGGGCGGTTGTGAATGAGCAGTTCTTC. Translated: CASSTQGAVVNEQFF.

This clone was seen repeatedly, ten times or more. The chain is built from TRBV11-2 and TRBJ2-4; 8 bases map to TRBD2. Trimming cost V 4 bases and J 2 bases; bases outside gene matches: 16. The CDR3 consists of 19 residues. Germline CDR1 reads SGHAT; CDR2 reads FQNNGV. CDR3 region: CASSSTPRLAGRTKNIQYF. Written as DNA, the CDR3 is TGTGCCAGCAGCTCGACGCCCCGGCTAGCGGGTAGGACCAAAAACATTCAGTACTTC.

The CDR3: CASSYSRGSDTQYF. The CDR3 nucleotides are TGTGCCAGCAGTTACTCGAGGGGTTCCGATACGCAGTATTTT. The V gene is TRBV6-5, the J gene TRBJ2-3; D is perhaps TRBD1 or TRBD2 (5 bases each). Trimming shortened V by 0 bases and J by 6 bases, and 10 bases separated the two germline ends. Germline V gives CDR1 MNHEY, CDR2 SVGAGI. The length of the CDR3 is 14 residues.

This chain connects TRBV18 to TRBJ1-1; D not resolved. This CDR3 has 16 residues. From germline, CDR1 is KGHSH and CDR2 LQKENI. Trimming took off 4 bases at V and 0 bases at J, with 15 bases between the two ends. The CDR3 loop is CASSQGGVGLNTEAFF. In DNA, the CDR3 is TGTGCCAGCTCACAAGGCGGGGTCGGGCTGAACACTGAAGCTTTCTTT.

The DNA of the CDR3 is TGTGCCAGCGGCAGGACCTACAATGAGCAGTTCTTC. The encoded protein is CASGRTYNEQFF. The V and J genes are TRBV2 and TRBJ2-1; D unresolved. The V end lost 8 bases, the J end lost 2 bases, and 7 bases lay between the germline ends. The germline V gene has CDR1 SNHLY and CDR2 FYNNEI. The CDR3 length is 12 residues.

This clone was seen more than once but under ten times. The chain employs TRBV2 and TRBJ1-5, with unresolved D. Deletions cut 8 bases from V and 7 bases from J, with 15 bases between. The length of the CDR3 is 13 residues. Germline CDR1 reads SNHLY; CDR2 reads FYNNEI. CDR3 coding DNA: TGTGCCAGCCAAGACTTCATTGGGCAGCCCCAGCATTTT. Encoded protein: CASQDFIGQPQHF. Supplemented by reference TRBV2 and TRBJ1-5, the full variable domain reads EPEVTQTPSHQVTQMGQEVILRCVPISNHLYFYWYRQILGQKVEFLVSFYNNEISEKSEIFDDQFSVERPDGSNFTLKIRSTKLEDSAMYFCASQDFIGQPQHFGDGTRLSIL.

This clone has only one observation. V usage is TRBV30 and J usage is TRBJ2-5; D gene uncertain. Germline CDR1 GTSNPN, CDR2 SVGIG (reference sequence). Between the trimmed V and J ends, which lost 2 bases and 2 bases, there was a span of 15 bases. This CDR3 region has 15 residues. CDR3: CAWSLIPAHQETQYF. DNA for the CDR3: TGTGCCTGGAGTCTCATTCCGGCCCATCAAGAGACCCAGTACTTC.

This clone was counted only a few times. The rearrangement joins TRBV10-3 to TRBJ1-1, with a tentative D call TRBD1 (5 bases). CDR3 length equals 15 residues. In germline, CDR1 is ENHRY, CDR2 SYGVKD. With 3 bases removed from V and 6 bases from J, the gap between germline ends came to 17 bases. The CDR3 here is CAISDPRGGGAEAFF. CDR3 DNA: TGTGCCATCAGTGACCCCCGTGGGGGGGGAGCTGAAGCTTTCTTT.

The rearrangement links TRBV11-2 to TRBJ2-1; D not certain. The CDR3 contains 14 residues. Germline V CDR1 and CDR2: SGHAT, FQNNGV. The ends were cut back, 4 bases at V and 8 bases at J, with 15 bases in the middle. CDR3: CASSSIGPIYEQFF. The CDR3 region has the DNA TGTGCCAGCAGCTCAATAGGGCCGATCTATGAGCAGTTCTTC.

This clone was detected once. J is TRBJ2-7 and V is TRBV30, with D possibly matching TRBD1 (5 bases). V lost 2 bases to trimming and J lost 1 base, with 12 bases between them. Germline CDR1 is GTSNPN and CDR2 is SVGIG (reference sequence). CDR3 length: 14 amino acids. The CDR3 is CAWSLSGSSYEQYF. CDR3 in DNA: TGTGCCTGGAGTCTGTCAGGGTCATCCTACGAGCAGTACTTC.